This T cell receptor (beta chain) was sequenced for a study of blood T cell repertoires in COVID-19. Trimming shortened V by 4 bases and J by 6 bases, and 18 bases separated the two germline ends. CDR1 is SQVTM, CDR2 ANQGSEA, per germline. CDR3 size: 14 residues. TCRdb keeps only in-frame clones here, not all; method: immunoSEQ multiplex PCR. Here the sample spans 190,000 or so clones, 85% being singletons. Ages ranged from about 18 to 89 years, with residence in 20 to 30 US areas. The source is a man aged 35 to 55 who had recovered from COVID-19. The sequencing sample was made of PBMCs or T cells enriched from blood (not recorded which). V and J are TRBV29-1 and TRBJ1-2, with unresolved D. This CDR3 is CSVGPRLSVDGYTF. The CDR3 DNA reads as TGCAGCGTTGGACCGCGACTGAGTGTAGATGGCTACACCTTC.